This TCR beta chain was found in a study of T cell responses to AZD1222 COVID-19 vaccine. Repertoires were generated with immunoSEQ multiplex PCR, while TCRdb's copy carries only in-frame clones and drops some. The sample includes around 190,000 clones, around nine tenths of them seen just once. Comment on this clone: Its cognate antigen is unknown.

V lost 5 bases to trimming and J lost 6 bases, with 15 bases between them. The CDR3 covers 14 residues. From germline, CDR1 is LNHDA and CDR2 SQIVND (reference sequence). Overall study findings and caveats: Spike-specific TCR repertoires showed rising breadth and depth after two AZD1222 doses. No day 14 peak samples; only post-peak repertoires were characterized. Clonal diversity was possibly underestimated, and white British individuals and females predominated among donors. Baseline antibody screening turned up just 6 or 7 seropositive AZD1222 recipients.

The chain is built from TRBV19 and TRBJ2-3; a possible D gene is TRBD1 (6 bases). The receptor's source is an adult in good health. The starting material was peripheral blood, obtained on day 0 of AZD1222 vaccination. CDR3 sequence reads: CASSQQGVGDTQYF. The CDR3 DNA reads as TGTGCCAGTAGTCAACAGGGAGTCGGGGATACGCAGTATTTT. The whole variable domain, remainder taken from reference TRBV19 and TRBJ2-3, is DGGITQSPKYLFRKEGQNVTLSCEQNLNHDAMYWYRQDPGQGLRLIYYSQIVNDFQKGDIAEGYSVSREKKESFPLTVTSAQKNPTAFYLCASSQQGVGDTQYFGPGTRLTVL.